This T cell receptor (beta chain) comes out of a study of tumor and adjacent non-tumor tissue in lung cancer (dated by TCRdb to the late 2010s). Notes on the research overall: Patients with adenocarcinoma (approximately 11), squamous cell carcinoma (2) and small cell lung cancer (1) were included in the cohort. Ages among the 15 or so patients ranged from about 31 to 80 years, there were roughly ten men and 5 women, and disease was at TNM stage I to III. In total, sequencing yielded 125,075,908 productive TCRbeta reads, which works out to an average of roughly 4.2 million reads per sample. Using bulk TCRbeta repertoires from approximately 15 lung cancer patients, the study set lung tumor tissue side by side with matched distant non-tumor lung tissue. TCRbeta CDR3 sequencing was performed on thirty paired specimens, with one tumor sample and one normal lung sample collected per patient. Paper-wide results and their limitations: Neither the sequencing platform nor unique molecular identifiers are named or mentioned anywhere in the methods. Tumor tissue showed significantly greater TCR diversity (inverse Simpson) than normal lung tissue (about 400 vs 180, P = 0.0075, Mann-Whitney U test). With only roughly 14 patients in the cohort, the authors noted that larger samples and more detailed clinical data are needed. Younger patients had significantly higher TCR diversity, and higher tumor TCR diversity was associated with shorter overall and disease-free survival. In normal lung, the top 100 clones accounted for a significantly larger cumulative share of the repertoire than in tumor tissue. Peripheral blood was not sequenced, so blood TCRbeta repertoires in these lung cancer patients were not examined.

The CDR3 holds 15 amino acids from the cysteine to the phenylalanine. The CDR3 DNA has 45 bases and is translated from base 1. Per the germline V gene, SGHDT is the CDR1 and YYEEEE is the CDR2. The library was produced with multiplex PCR. The run used an Illumina HiSeq 2500. TCRbeta libraries were constructed through three rounds of nested PCR with primers (Table S4) according to protocols modified from ARM-PCR. Before sequencing, PCR products of 200-500 bp were excised from the gel and purified with the QIAquick gel extraction kit. The original methods were these. Reads were cleaned with Trimmomatic, merged with FLASH into complete CDR3 sequences, and assigned to V(D)J germline segments with MiTCR. VDJtools was used to compute clonal diversity as the inverse Simpson's index. In-frame sequences without a premature stop codon were defined as productive reads. TCRdb cleaned the public reads at Q25 with fastp, built clones with MiXCR and kept in-frame beta chains. All rows with the same CDR3 protein become a single entry with the most common DNA and genes. The authors' filters were not applied to this entry. The sample table lists some 97,000 distinct CDR3 sequences, less than 75% of them with a count of one. The ten largest account for approximately 18% of the sample.

Bulk unsorted tissue served as the source for RNA extraction, and RNA quality was assessed using a NanoDrop ND-1000 and an Agilent 2100. For the normal lung samples, distant non-tumor tissue was collected more than 3 cm away from the tumor edge. Newly diagnosed lung cancer patients without prior chemotherapy who had been admitted for thoracic surgery in China between August and November 2014 were enrolled as donors. The study excluded patients who had received radiotherapy or chemotherapy before or who had another cancer at the same time. Surgical tissue pieces of roughly 1-2 cm3 were preserved in RNAlater solution and stored at -80 °C until use. In its sample, this clonotype was seen once. The specificity of this receptor is unknown. One end of the junction fails to match germline, which may point to a read error.

Sequencing was performed on distant non-tumor lung tissue. The receptor was derived from a man aged 25 to 45 with non-small cell lung cancer. Here the chain combines TRBV5-6 and TRBJ1-6, with TRBD1 as a weak D call on 5 bases. The DNA is as follows: TGTGCCGGCAGCTTCTTAGGGGACGACGATTCACCCCTCCACTTT. This yields the protein CAGSFLGDDDSPLHF. Supplemented by the reference TRBV5-6 and TRBJ1-6 proteins around the CDR3, the complete variable domain is DAGVTQSPTHLIKTRGQQVTLRCSPKSGHDTVSWYQQALGQGPQFIFQYYEEEERQRGNFPDRFSGHQFPNYSSELNVNALLLGDSALYLCAGSFLGDDDSPLHFGNGTRLTVT.